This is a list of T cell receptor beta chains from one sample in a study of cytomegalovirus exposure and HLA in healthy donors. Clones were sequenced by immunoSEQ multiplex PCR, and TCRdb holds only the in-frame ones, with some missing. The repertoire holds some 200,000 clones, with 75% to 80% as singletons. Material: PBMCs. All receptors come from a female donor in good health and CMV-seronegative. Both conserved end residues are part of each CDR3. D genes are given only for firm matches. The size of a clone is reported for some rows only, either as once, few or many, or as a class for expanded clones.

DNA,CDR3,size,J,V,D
TGTGCCAGCAGTTACAGTGCGCGGGGACCTTACGAGCAGTACTTC,CASSYSARGPYEQYF,few,TRBJ2-7,TRBV6-5,.
TGTGCCAGCAGCTCTTCTTTGGACAGGGGTAAAGGACCTAACTATGGCTACACCTTC,CASSSSLDRGKGPNYGYTF,.,TRBJ1-2,TRBV7-9,TRBD1
TGTGCCAGTAGTATGTTACTAGCGGGGGTCAATGAGCAGTTCTTC,CASSMLLAGVNEQFF,.,TRBJ2-1,TRBV19,TRBD2
TGTGCCAGCAGCTTAGCGCTTCTTGGGTCGGGACAGGGGGCTAATGAGCAGTTCTTC,CASSLALLGSGQGANEQFF,.,TRBJ2-1,TRBV7-2,TRBD1
TGCGCCAGCAGCTCACTAGTGGGCGGCGATACGCAGTATTTT,CASSSLVGGDTQYF,.,TRBJ2-3,TRBV5-1,.
TGTGCCAGCAGCCCAGGGGGACTAGCGTCCAGGGGGGAGCAGTACTTC,CASSPGGLASRGEQYF,.,TRBJ2-5,TRBV28,TRBD2
TGTGCCAGCATGCAGAAAGAGACCCAGTACTTC,CASMQKETQYF,.,TRBJ2-5,TRBV7-9,.
TGTGCCAGCAGCTCTTTGGTGACAGGAGCGAACACCGGGGAGCTGTTTTTT,CASSSLVTGANTGELFF,.,TRBJ2-2,TRBV9,.
TGCAGTCCCGGGACTCAGTACGAGCAGTACTTC,CSPGTQYEQYF,.,TRBJ2-7,TRBV20-1,.
TGTGCCTCGGGACTAGGCTACAATGAGCAGTTCTTC,CASGLGYNEQFF,.,TRBJ2-1,TRBV11-3,TRBD2
TGTGCCAGCAGCTCCCTGGGGGATCGAGCGGGAGACTACAATGAGCAGTTCTTC,CASSSLGDRAGDYNEQFF,.,TRBJ2-1,TRBV7-3,TRBD2
TGCGCCAGCAGCTTGGCGAGGGTGTGGTCCTACGAGCAGTACTTC,CASSLARVWSYEQYF,.,TRBJ2-7,TRBV5-1,.
TGTGCCACCAGTTATACTAGCGGTTCCTACGAGCAGTACTTC,CATSYTSGSYEQYF,.,TRBJ2-7,TRBV15,TRBD2
TGTGCCAGCAGTGACTCTAGCGGGAGTTATACCGGGGAGCTGTTTTTT,CASSDSSGSYTGELFF,.,TRBJ2-2,TRBV27,TRBD2
TGTGCCATTGCCCGGGTCGGGGAGCTGTTTTTT,CAIARVGELFF,.,TRBJ2-2,TRBV27,.
TGTGCCAGCTCACCTCAGGGAAACAATCAGCCCCAGCATTTT,CASSPQGNNQPQHF,few,TRBJ1-5,TRBV18,.
TGTGCCAGCAGTTTCTCCTCCGTGTTCTACGGGGGCTACGAGCAGTACTTC,CASSFSSVFYGGYEQYF,.,TRBJ2-7,TRBV27,.
TGTGCCAGCAGCTTGGGGGTCGGACAGGGGAACACTGAAGCTTTCTTT,CASSLGVGQGNTEAFF,once,TRBJ1-1,TRBV5-6,TRBD1